The clone carrying this T cell receptor beta chain has a single count. Antigen specificity is unknown. This CDR3 is built from 15 residues. Trimming shortened V by 0 bases and J by 2 bases, and 8 bases separated the two germline ends. Germline lookup yields CDR1 LGHNA and CDR2 YNFKEQ. This sample was taken from a study of monozygotic twins with cystic fibrosis. About the study: Approximately 3 micrograms of fragmented DNA underwent approximately 15 PCR cycles for library preparation.

General study results and limits: V usage most resembled the co-twin in 13 of 16 pairs. Nucleotide-identical clonotype sharing was significantly higher within monozygotic CF twin pairs than between unrelated CF individuals.

This table comes from immunoSEQ multiplex PCR, and its TCRdb copy is limited to in-frame clones, with some not included. Of 30,000 to 40,000 clones listed, 66% are singletons. This rearrangement joins TRBV4-2 to TRBJ1-3, with a weak D call TRBD1 (5 bases). The sequence derives from a girl aged 10 to 17 with cystic fibrosis. Sequenced sample: blood. The CDR3 DNA is TGTGCCAGCAGCCAAGATACGGGGGCTGGAAACACCATATATTTT. The encoded protein is CASSQDTGAGNTIYF.